This T cell receptor (beta chain) appears in the sequencing data of a study of blood T cell repertoires in COVID-19. Study-wide context: Sources were T cells, B-cell-depleted T cells, or PBMCs; the material itself was cDNA or gDNA.

Per the original methods: Reference gene primer amplification gave nucleated cell count estimates. Profiled with immunoSEQ multiplex PCR; TCRdb holds only in-frame clones, not every one. V and J calls plus clone size are reproduced from that table; the DNA served to infer D and trimming. The profile shows 130,000 to 150,000 clones, 85% to 90% of them singletons. The ends lost 6 bases at V and 0 bases at J; junction bases unmatched: 5. Germline V gene lookup returns CDR1 MNHNY and CDR2 SVGAGI (reference sequence). The CDR3 sequence is 15 residues long. The chain couples TRBV6-6 to TRBJ1-5; 7 nucleotides align to TRBD1. The specimen sequenced was PBMCs or T cells enriched from blood (not recorded which). The TCR was taken from a woman aged 25 to 45 with acute COVID-19. CDR3 amino acids: CASRGTDDSNQPQHF. The CDR3 DNA reads TGTGCCAGCAGGGGGACAGACGATAGCAATCAGCCCCAGCATTTT.